These T cell receptor beta chains were read from a single sample in a study of cytomegalovirus exposure and HLA in healthy donors. Clones were read by immunoSEQ multiplex PCR, and TCRdb kept only the in-frame ones, dropping some. The table shows 120,000 or so clones, with about nine tenths occurring only once. Sequencing input: PBMCs. Receptor source: a young man in good health and CMV-seronegative. The CDR3 runs from the conserved cysteine through the conserved F or W. D genes are given only for firm matches. The listing skips clone size in some rows; elsewhere it reads once, few, many or a size class.

j_gene | v_gene | d_gene | abundance | CDR3nt | CDR3aa
TRBJ2-7 | TRBV6-5 | . | once | TGTGCCAGCAGTTACTCCGAACAAAGGGGGAACGAGCAGTACTTC | CASSYSEQRGNEQYF
TRBJ1-5 | TRBV28 | . | . | TGTGCCAGCAGTTTAGGGGAGAGCCCATATCAGCCCCAGCATTTT | CASSLGESPYQPQHF
TRBJ1-2 | TRBV4-2 | TRBD1 | few | TGTGCCAGCAGCCATCGGGGACAGTTCGAGAACTACACCTTC | CASSHRGQFENYTF
TRBJ1-1 | TRBV9 | . | . | TGTGCCAGCAGCCCCCGCGGGGGGCTCCAGAACACTGAAGCTTTCTTT | CASSPRGGLQNTEAFF
TRBJ1-2 | TRBV5-8 | TRBD1 | . | TGTGCCAGCAGATATTGGACAGGTATAGGCTATGGCTACACCTTC | CASRYWTGIGYGYTF
TRBJ1-1 | TRBV28 | TRBD1 | . | TGTGCCAGCAGTTTTATTGGACAGGGGTTCACTGAAGCTTTCTTT | CASSFIGQGFTEAFF
TRBJ2-7 | TRBV5-4 | . | . | TGTGCCAGCAGCTTAGAGTTAAACTCCTACGAGCAGTACTTC | CASSLELNSYEQYF
TRBJ2-3 | TRBV10-2 | TRBD2 | . | TGCGCCAGCAAACTTAGCGGGGGGGCAGCAGATACGCAGTATTTT | CASKLSGGAADTQYF
TRBJ2-7 | TRBV7-9 | . | . | TGTGCCAGCAGCCCCCAGTACGAGCAGTACTTC | CASSPQYEQYF
TRBJ2-1 | TRBV7-6 | . | . | TGTGCCAGCAGCTTAGCCGGTGGGGCTGCCTACAATGAGCAGTTCTTC | CASSLAGGAAYNEQFF
TRBJ1-1 | TRBV5-1 | . | . | TGCGCCAGCAGCTTGGAATATACGACAGCGAACACTGAAGCTTTCTTT | CASSLEYTTANTEAFF
TRBJ2-7 | TRBV11-3 | . | . | TGTGCCAGCAGCTTAGAATTTGTCAGGGGCTACGAGCAGTACTTC | CASSLEFVRGYEQYF
TRBJ2-7 | TRBV19 | . | . | TGTGCCAGTAGAGACAGAAAAGACTACGAGCAGTACTTC | CASRDRKDYEQYF
TRBJ1-1 | TRBV12-5 | TRBD1 | . | TGTGCTAGTGGTGTTGGACAGGGGAGAAGAAGCACTGAAGCTTTCTTT | CASGVGQGRRSTEAFF
TRBJ2-7 | TRBV2 | . | . | TGTGCCAGCAGTGCCCTGGACAGCGAGCAGTACTTC | CASSALDSEQYF
TRBJ1-3 | TRBV9 | . | once | TGTGCCAGCAGCCTACTCGACAGGTCCTCTGGAAACACCATATATTTT | CASSLLDRSSGNTIYF
TRBJ2-5 | TRBV13 | TRBD2 | . | TGTGCCAGCAGCTCCCGTTCAGCGGGAGGTTTCATTTCGGAGACCCAGTACTTC | CASSSRSAGGFISETQYF
TRBJ1-2 | TRBV5-1 | TRBD1 | . | TGCGCCAGTCAATCAACGGGACAGCGAGGACTTGGGGGCTACACCTTC | CASQSTGQRGLGGYTF
TRBJ2-1 | TRBV6-6 | TRBD2 | . | TGTGCCAGCAGTTGGGGGACTAGCGGGGGTCATAATGAGCAGTTCTTC | CASSWGTSGGHNEQFF
TRBJ1-2 | TRBV28 | . | few | TGTGCCAGCAGTTTAACCGGAGGCTATGGCTACACCTTC | CASSLTGGYGYTF
TRBJ2-2 | TRBV27 | TRBD2 | . | TGTGCCAGCAGAATGACTAGCCGGGGCACCGGGGAGCTGTTTTTT | CASRMTSRGTGELFF
TRBJ2-2 | TRBV29-1 | . | . | TGCAGCGTTGGCACAGTTAACACCGGGGAGCTGTTTTTT | CSVGTVNTGELFF
TRBJ2-1 | TRBV10-3 | TRBD2 | . | TGTGCCATCAGTGAGTACGGACTAGCCCATGAGCAGTTCTTC | CAISEYGLAHEQFF
TRBJ1-1 | TRBV18 | . | . | TGTGCCAGCTCGGACACAGTGAACACTGAAGCTTTCTTT | CASSDTVNTEAFF
TRBJ1-5 | TRBV19 | . | once | TGTGCCAGTAGTATAGCGAAGGGGAGCAATCAGCCCCAGCATTTT | CASSIAKGSNQPQHF
TRBJ2-5 | TRBV28 | TRBD1 | . | TGTGCCAGCAGTTTGGGCGAAACAGGGGGAGGTGAGACCCAGTACTTC | CASSLGETGGGETQYF
TRBJ1-2 | TRBV4-3 | TRBD1 | . | TGCGCCAGCAGCCAGGGACAGGTGAACTATGGCTACACCTTC | CASSQGQVNYGYTF
TRBJ2-4 | TRBV6-5 | TRBD2 | once | TGTGCCAGCAGTTCCCGTCGGGGGGGCACAAACATTCAGTACTTC | CASSSRRGGTNIQYF
TRBJ1-4 | TRBV6-5 | TRBD1 | once | TGTGCCAGCAGACCATCGACAGGGGGCGGGGAAAAACTGTTTTTT | CASRPSTGGGEKLFF
TRBJ2-1 | TRBV5-5 | . | . | TGTGCCAGCAGCTTTAGGCCAGCGAGCAATGAGCAGTTCTTC | CASSFRPASNEQFF
TRBJ1-6 | TRBV4-3 | . | . | TGCGCCAGCAGCCGGACAGCCCTTGGCTCCTATAATTCACCCCTCCACTTT | CASSRTALGSYNSPLHF
TRBJ1-6 | TRBV6-1 | . | few | TGTGCCAGCAGTGAGTTCGGTCCCCTCCACTTT | CASSEFGPLHF
TRBJ1-1 | TRBV5-1 | TRBD1 | . | TGCGCCAGCAGACCCGGGACAGGGGGCGCGAGGAACACTGAAGCTTTCTTT | CASRPGTGGARNTEAFF
TRBJ2-1 | TRBV6-1 | . | . | TGTGCCAGCAGTGCCGCGAGCTCCTACAATGAGCAGTTCTTC | CASSAASSYNEQFF
TRBJ1-5 | TRBV27 | . | few | TGTGCCAGCAGTTCAGGGATCACTCAGCCCCAGCATTTT | CASSSGITQPQHF
TRBJ1-5 | TRBV2 | . | . | TGTGCCAGCAAGAGGGAACCAAATCAGCCCCAGCATTTT | CASKREPNQPQHF
TRBJ1-4 | TRBV10-1 | TRBD1 | . | TGCGCCAGCAGTGCGGCAGGGGGACTTAATGAAAAACTGTTTTTT | CASSAAGGLNEKLFF
TRBJ1-4 | TRBV5-1 | . | . | TGCGCCAGCAGCTTGGACGGCCTCAGGGGTGGTGAAAAACTGTTTTTT | CASSLDGLRGGEKLFF
TRBJ1-3 | TRBV7-2 | . | . | TGTGCCAGCAGCTTAGAGAGCGCCTCCTCTGGAAACACCATATATTTT | CASSLESASSGNTIYF
TRBJ2-3 | TRBV6-1 | . | . | TGTGCCAGCACAGTGGGCTTGGGCACAGATACGCAGTATTTT | CASTVGLGTDTQYF
TRBJ2-3 | TRBV11-2 | . | once | TGTGCCAGCAGCTCAAGATCCCAGGGAGGAGATACGCAGTATTTT | CASSSRSQGGDTQYF
TRBJ2-1 | TRBV5-1 | . | . | TGCGCCAGCAGCGTTGGTACTAGTTCGTACAATGAGCAGTTCTTC | CASSVGTSSYNEQFF
TRBJ2-7 | TRBV7-9 | . | . | TGTGCCAGCAGCCCTAGGGAGTTCGAGCAGTACTTC | CASSPREFEQYF
TRBJ1-5 | TRBV5-5 | . | . | TGTGCCAGCAGCTTTGAAGTGGGCACTCGACAGATCAATCAGCCCCAGCATTTT | CASSFEVGTRQINQPQHF
TRBJ2-5 | TRBV5-1 | . | . | TGCGCCAGCAGCTTTAGATGGAGGGAGACCCAGTACTTC | CASSFRWRETQYF
TRBJ2-4 | TRBV5-1 | TRBD1 | . | TGCGCCAGCAGCCTGAGGACCGGGACAGCAACCTTGCAGTACTTC | CASSLRTGTATLQYF
TRBJ1-4 | TRBV19 | TRBD1 | . | TGTGCCAGTAGGGACAGGGCTTCTGAAAAACTGTTTTTT | CASRDRASEKLFF
TRBJ1-6 | TRBV27 | . | . | TGTGCCAGCAGTTTATTGCGGGAAGGTAATTCACCCCTCCACTTT | CASSLLREGNSPLHF
TRBJ1-1 | TRBV5-4 | . | . | TGTGCCAGCAGCTCGGGATACACTGAAGCTTTCTTT | CASSSGYTEAFF
TRBJ2-5 | TRBV25-1 | TRBD2 | . | TGTGCCAGCACCGGGGGGGAGACCCAGTACTTC | CASTGGETQYF